Listed below are T cell receptor beta chains from one sample, sequenced in a study of naive and memory T cell subsets. TCRdb itself ran the UMI-ligation and nested PCR reads through MiXCR, one entry per CDR3 protein. The sample lists about 120,000 distinct CDR3 sequences, just over 35% occurring once. Sequencing was carried out using central memory CD4+ T cells from blood. All receptors derive from a human donor in good health. The CDR3 runs from the conserved cysteine through the conserved F or W. D genes are given only for firm matches. Clone size appears in some rows only: once, few, many, or a class for an expanded clone.

>TRBJ2-3|TRBD1|TRBV20-1|.
CSAWTGSTDTQYF
TGCAGTGCCTGGACAGGGAGCACAGATACGCAGTATTTT
>TRBJ1-5|.|TRBV3-1|.
CASSQDLGSNQPQHF
TGTGCCAGCAGCCAAGATCTAGGAAGCAATCAGCCCCAGCATTTT
>TRBJ1-6|.|TRBV10-3|.
CAISEFPGGNSPLHF
TGTGCCATCAGTGAGTTTCCAGGTGGGAATTCACCCCTCCACTTT
>TRBJ1-1|TRBD1|TRBV28|many
CASSLTGAKAFF
TGTGCCAGCAGTCTTACAGGGGCAAAAGCTTTCTTT
>TRBJ2-6|TRBD2|TRBV19|few
CASSSLGSSGGPSGANVLTF
TGTGCCAGTAGTTCATTGGGATCTAGCGGAGGACCCTCTGGGGCCAACGTCCTGACTTTC
>TRBJ2-7|TRBD2|TRBV7-2|.
CASSFASGRDEQYF
TGTGCCAGCAGCTTTGCTAGCGGGAGAGACGAGCAGTACTTC
>TRBJ2-3|TRBD1|TRBV11-2|few
CASSLGQGPFTDTQYF
TGTGCCAGCAGCTTGGGACAGGGGCCTTTCACAGATACGCAGTATTTT
>TRBJ2-1|TRBD2|TRBV9|few
CASSVRRERDEQFF
TGTGCCAGCAGCGTCCGGCGGGAGAGGGATGAGCAGTTCTTC
>TRBJ2-5|.|TRBV18|.
CASSPLNGGETQYF
TGTGCCAGCTCACCCTTGAATGGAGGAGAGACCCAGTACTTC
>TRBJ2-2|TRBD2|TRBV11-1|few
CASSPTSGRRTGELFF
TGTGCCAGCAGTCCGACTAGCGGACGAAGAACCGGGGAGCTGTTTTTT
>TRBJ1-1|.|TRBV12-3/TRBV12-4|.
CASRRTELRTFF
TGTGCCAGCAGACGTACTGAACTCAGAACTTTCTTT
>TRBJ1-1|.|TRBV6-2/TRBV6-3|.
CASSYSHFIGSDEAFF
TGTGCCAGCAGTTACTCACATTTCATTGGGTCGGATGAAGCTTTCTTT
>TRBJ1-1|.|TRBV7-6|many
CASSLGRMMNTEAFF
TGTGCCAGCAGCTTAGGCAGGATGATGAACACTGAAGCTTTCTTT
>TRBJ1-1|.|TRBV2|.
CASRAPNRANTEAFF
TGTGCCAGCAGGGCCCCCAACAGGGCGAACACTGAAGCTTTCTTT
>TRBJ2-2|.|TRBV12-3/TRBV12-4|.
CASSYGQTGELFF
TGTGCCAGCAGCTACGGACAGACCGGGGAGCTGTTTTTT
>TRBJ2-1|.|TRBV7-7|few
CASSPQDSAYNEQFF
TGTGCCAGCAGCCCTCAAGACAGTGCCTACAATGAGCAGTTCTTC
>TRBJ2-5|TRBD1|TRBV6-5|few
CASQTRPGQIQETQYF
TGTGCCAGCCAAACCAGACCGGGACAGATCCAAGAGACCCAGTACTTC
>TRBJ2-3|TRBD2|TRBV12-3/TRBV12-4|few
CASRERERSDTQYF
TGTGCCAGCCGTGAGCGGGAGAGGTCAGATACGCAGTATTTT
>TRBJ1-4|TRBD1|TRBV6-6|.
CASSNSRTGREKLFF
TGTGCCAGCAGTAACAGTCGGACAGGTCGCGAAAAACTGTTTTTT
>TRBJ2-1|.|TRBV5-1|few
CASTSVPRQYNEQFF
TGCGCCAGCACTTCGGTCCCGAGGCAATACAATGAGCAGTTCTTC
>TRBJ2-3|TRBD2|TRBV5-1|.
CASSLVSSGRMTDTQYF
TGCGCCAGCAGCTTGGTGTCTAGCGGGAGAATGACAGATACGCAGTATTTT
>TRBJ2-5|.|TRBV5-4|.
CASSRPGQETQYF
TGTGCCAGCAGCCGACCGGGTCAAGAGACCCAGTACTTC
>TRBJ2-7|.|TRBV20-1|.
CSARSVEQYF
TGCAGTGCTAGGTCGGTCGAGCAGTACTTC
>TRBJ2-7|.|TRBV29-1|few
CSVVLPSSSYEQYF
TGCAGCGTTGTGCTCCCCTCATCTTCCTACGAGCAGTACTTC
>TRBJ1-5|.|TRBV6-5|few
CASSYTTGSDQPQHF
TGTGCCAGCAGTTACACGACAGGTTCGGATCAGCCCCAGCATTTT
>TRBJ1-2|.|TRBV28|.
CATNLQGPGAYGYTF
TGTGCCACCAATCTGCAGGGCCCTGGGGCTTATGGCTACACCTTC
>TRBJ2-3|.|TRBV28|few
CASRTRADLTDTQYF
TGTGCCAGCAGGACCAGGGCCGACCTTACAGATACGCAGTATTTT
>TRBJ1-5|TRBD1|TRBV7-2|few
CASSLVLGQVNQPQHF
TGTGCCAGCAGCTTAGTTTTAGGACAGGTCAATCAGCCCCAGCATTTT
>TRBJ2-1|TRBD2|TRBV20-1|many
CSARPSGNEQFF
TGCAGTGCCAGGCCTAGCGGGAATGAGCAGTTCTTC
>TRBJ1-1|TRBD1|TRBV12-3/TRBV12-4|few
CASSLRQGALTEAFF
TGTGCCAGCAGTTTACGCCAGGGGGCCCTAACTGAAGCTTTCTTT
>TRBJ2-5|.|TRBV3-1|.
CASSQDKVQETQYF
TGTGCCAGCAGCCAAGATAAGGTCCAAGAGACCCAGTACTTC
>TRBJ1-6|.|TRBV27|few
CASSFTGFVSPLHF
TGTGCCAGCAGTTTCACAGGGTTCGTTTCACCCCTCCACTTT
>TRBJ2-5|TRBD1|TRBV27|.
CASSQGTVWRTQYF
TGTGCCAGCAGTCAAGGGACAGTCTGGAGGACCCAGTACTTC
>TRBJ2-2|TRBD1|TRBV12-3/TRBV12-4|.
CASLRDRVFTGELFF
TGTGCCAGCCTCCGGGACAGGGTCTTTACCGGGGAGCTGTTTTTT
>TRBJ2-3|.|TRBV9|.
CASSSEGQSTDTQYF
TGTGCCAGCAGCTCAGAGGGTCAGAGCACAGATACGCAGTATTTT
>TRBJ2-6|TRBD2|TRBV27|few
CASTLPGLAGGPEVFAGANVLTF
TGTGCCAGCACCCTACCGGGACTAGCGGGAGGGCCGGAAGTTTTTGCTGGGGCCAACGTCCTGACTTTC
>TRBJ2-7|TRBD1|TRBV20-1|few
CSARTGAFSSYEQYF
TGCAGTGCTAGAACAGGGGCGTTTAGCTCCTACGAGCAGTACTTC
>TRBJ2-5|TRBD1|TRBV12-3/TRBV12-4|.
CASSLGGSGETQYF
TGTGCCAGCAGTCTAGGGGGCTCAGGGGAGACCCAGTACTTC
>TRBJ1-1|.|TRBV20-1|many
CSARDLRGFNTEAFF
TGCAGTGCTAGAGATCTCCGGGGATTTAACACTGAAGCTTTCTTT
>TRBJ2-1|TRBD2|TRBV20-1|.
CSARDPGTSPYNEQFF
TGCAGTGCTAGAGATCCAGGGACTAGTCCCTACAATGAGCAGTTCTTC